This T cell receptor beta chain originates from a study of regulatory T cells in long-lasting Graves disease. Study-wide findings and caveats: Accuracy was perhaps lowered by the small sample size.

Described time point: newly diagnosed GD, antithyroid drugs for less than 3 months. The authors made the TCR library using RNA they extracted from PBMCs. This clonotype was seen at least ten times. Its antigen is not identified. Arm-PCR of CDR3 regions with iRepertoire HTBI primers generated TCR beta libraries. In TCRdb, the multiplex PCR reads were re-called with MiXCR into one record per CDR3 protein. The sample contains about 310,000 distinct CDR3 sequences, 15% to 20% of which appear only once. The input for sequencing was peripheral blood mononuclear cells (PBMCs), taken at new diagnosis, from a patient treated with antithyroid drugs. The clonotype was recovered from a female donor with Graves disease.

The DNA of the CDR3 is TGTGCCAGCAGCGGGGGACAGGGGTTCAACTACGAGCAGTACTTC. It encodes CASSGGQGFNYEQYF. The V and J genes are TRBV6-1 and TRBJ2-7; 10 nucleotides match TRBD1. The CDR3 is 15 amino acids. Per the germline V gene, CDR1 is MNHNS and CDR2 is SASEGT. The V segment lost 6 bases and the J segment 3 bases; nucleotides outside the gene matches: 8.